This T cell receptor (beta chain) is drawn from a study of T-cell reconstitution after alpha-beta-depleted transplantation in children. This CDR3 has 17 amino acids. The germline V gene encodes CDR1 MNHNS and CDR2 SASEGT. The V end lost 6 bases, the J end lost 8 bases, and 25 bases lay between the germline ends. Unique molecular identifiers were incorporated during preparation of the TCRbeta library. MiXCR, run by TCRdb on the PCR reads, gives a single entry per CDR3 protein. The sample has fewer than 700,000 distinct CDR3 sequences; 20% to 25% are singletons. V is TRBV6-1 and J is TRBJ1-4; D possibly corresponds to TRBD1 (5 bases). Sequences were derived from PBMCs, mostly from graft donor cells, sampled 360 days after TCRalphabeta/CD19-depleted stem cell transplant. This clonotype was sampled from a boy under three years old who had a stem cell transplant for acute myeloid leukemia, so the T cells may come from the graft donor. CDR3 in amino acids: CASRPGSTGREKEKLFF. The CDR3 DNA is TGTGCCAGCAGACCCGGATCTACAGGCCGGGAGAAGGAAAAACTGTTTTTT.